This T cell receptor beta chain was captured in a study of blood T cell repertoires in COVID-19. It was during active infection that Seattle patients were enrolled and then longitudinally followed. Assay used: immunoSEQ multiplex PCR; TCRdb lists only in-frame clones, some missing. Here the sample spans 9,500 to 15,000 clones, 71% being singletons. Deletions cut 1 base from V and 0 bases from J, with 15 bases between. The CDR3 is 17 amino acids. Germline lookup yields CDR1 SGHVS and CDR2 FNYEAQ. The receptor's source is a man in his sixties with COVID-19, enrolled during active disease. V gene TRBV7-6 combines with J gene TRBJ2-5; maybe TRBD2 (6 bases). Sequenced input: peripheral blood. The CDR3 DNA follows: TGTGCCAGCAGCTTAGGGGAGTCCGGGAGCTACCAAGAGACCCAGTACTTC. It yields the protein CASSLGESGSYQETQYF. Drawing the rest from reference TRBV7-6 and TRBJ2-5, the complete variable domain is GAGVSQSPRYKVTKRGQDVALRCDPISGHVSLYWYRQALGQGPEFLTYFNYEAQQDKSGLPNDRFSAERPEGSISTLTIQRTEQRDSAMYRCASSLGESGSYQETQYFGPGTRLLVL.